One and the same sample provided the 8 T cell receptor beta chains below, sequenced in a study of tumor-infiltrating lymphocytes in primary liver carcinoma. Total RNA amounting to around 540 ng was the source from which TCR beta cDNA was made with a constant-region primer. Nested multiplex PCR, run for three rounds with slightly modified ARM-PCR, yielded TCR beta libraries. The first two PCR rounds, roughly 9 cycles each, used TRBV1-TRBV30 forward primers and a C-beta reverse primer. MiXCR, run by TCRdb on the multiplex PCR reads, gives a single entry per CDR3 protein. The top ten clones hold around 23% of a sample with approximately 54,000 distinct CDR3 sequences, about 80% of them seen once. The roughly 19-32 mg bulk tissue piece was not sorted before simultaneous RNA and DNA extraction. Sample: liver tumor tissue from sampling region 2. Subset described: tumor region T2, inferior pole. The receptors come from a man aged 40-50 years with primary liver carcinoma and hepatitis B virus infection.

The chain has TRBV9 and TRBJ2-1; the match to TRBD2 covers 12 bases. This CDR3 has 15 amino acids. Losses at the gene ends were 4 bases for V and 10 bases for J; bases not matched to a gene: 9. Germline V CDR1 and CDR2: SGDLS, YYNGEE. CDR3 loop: CASSSRIGTSGEQFF. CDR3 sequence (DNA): TGTGCCAGCAGCTCCCGGATCGGGACTAGCGGGGAGCAGTTCTTC.

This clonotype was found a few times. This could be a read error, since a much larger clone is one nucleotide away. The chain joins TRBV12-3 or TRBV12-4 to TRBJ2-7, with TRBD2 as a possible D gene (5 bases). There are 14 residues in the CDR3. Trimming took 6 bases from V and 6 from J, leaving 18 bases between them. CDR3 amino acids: CASRIGLTTGEQYF. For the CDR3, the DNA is TGTGCCAGCAGGATAGGACTCACCACCGGCGAGCAGTACTTC.

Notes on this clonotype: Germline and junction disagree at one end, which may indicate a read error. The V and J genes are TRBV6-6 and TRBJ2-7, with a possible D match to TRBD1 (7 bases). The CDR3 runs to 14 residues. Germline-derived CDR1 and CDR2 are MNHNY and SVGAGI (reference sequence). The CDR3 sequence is CAIGGQQHFYEPYF. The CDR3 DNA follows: TGTGCGATCGGGGGACAGCAGCATTTCTACGAGCCGTACTTC.

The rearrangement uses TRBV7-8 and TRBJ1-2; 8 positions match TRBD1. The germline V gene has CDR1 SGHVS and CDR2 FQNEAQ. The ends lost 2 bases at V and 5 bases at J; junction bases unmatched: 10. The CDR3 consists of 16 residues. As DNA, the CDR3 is TGTGCCAGCAGCTTATCAACGCTCCGGGACAGGTATGGCTACACCTTC. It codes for CASSLSTLRDRYGYTF.

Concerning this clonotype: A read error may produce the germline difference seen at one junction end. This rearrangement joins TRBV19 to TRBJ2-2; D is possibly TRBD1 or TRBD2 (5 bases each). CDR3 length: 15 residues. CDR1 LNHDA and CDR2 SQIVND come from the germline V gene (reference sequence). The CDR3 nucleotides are TGTGCCAGTGCCTACTCAGGGAAGAACACCGGGGACCTGTTTTTT. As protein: CASAYSGKNTGDLFF.

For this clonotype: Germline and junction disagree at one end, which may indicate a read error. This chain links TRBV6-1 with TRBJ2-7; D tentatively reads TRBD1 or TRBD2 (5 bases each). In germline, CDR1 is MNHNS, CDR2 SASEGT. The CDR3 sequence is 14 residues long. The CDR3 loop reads CAGSAGDGPYEQYF. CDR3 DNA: TGTGCCGGCAGTGCTGGGGACGGACCCTACGAGCAGTACTTT.

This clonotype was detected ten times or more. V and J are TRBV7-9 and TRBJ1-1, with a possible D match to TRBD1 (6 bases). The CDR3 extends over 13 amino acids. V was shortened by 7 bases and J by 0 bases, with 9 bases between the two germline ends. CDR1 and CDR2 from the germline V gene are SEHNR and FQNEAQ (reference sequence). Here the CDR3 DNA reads TGTGCCAGCAAGGGACACCTGAACACTGAAGCTTTCTTT. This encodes CASKGHLNTEAFF.

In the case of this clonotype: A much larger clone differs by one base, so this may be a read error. The CDR3 protein is CVSSLLGGRNEQFF. For the CDR3, the DNA is TGTGTCAGCAGCTTATTAGGCGGGAGAAATGAGCAGTTCTTC. This chain uses TRBV7-6 with TRBJ2-1; the match to TRBD2 covers 7 bases. The CDR3 runs 14 residues. Germline V gene lookup returns CDR1 SGHVS and CDR2 FNYEAQ.